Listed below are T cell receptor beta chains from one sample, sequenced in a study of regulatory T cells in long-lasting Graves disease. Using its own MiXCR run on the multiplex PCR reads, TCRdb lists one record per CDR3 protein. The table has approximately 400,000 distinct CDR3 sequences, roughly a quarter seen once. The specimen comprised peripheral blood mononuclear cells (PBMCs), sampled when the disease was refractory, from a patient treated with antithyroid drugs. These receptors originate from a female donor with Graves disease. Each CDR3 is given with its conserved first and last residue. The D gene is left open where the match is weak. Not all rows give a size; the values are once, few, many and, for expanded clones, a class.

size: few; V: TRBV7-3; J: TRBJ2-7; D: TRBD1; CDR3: CASSLARDRKTYEQYF; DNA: TGTGCCAGCAGCTTAGCTAGGGACAGGAAAACCTACGAGCAGTACTTC
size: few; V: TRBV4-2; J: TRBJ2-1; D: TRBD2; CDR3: CASSRQAGGEGNEQFF; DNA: TGTGCCAGCAGCCGACAAGCGGGAGGGGAGGGAAATGAGCAGTTCTTC
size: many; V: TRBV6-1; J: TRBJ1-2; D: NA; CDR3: CASSVDFRYGYTF; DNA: TGTGCCAGCAGTGTCGACTTTCGCTATGGCTACACCTTC
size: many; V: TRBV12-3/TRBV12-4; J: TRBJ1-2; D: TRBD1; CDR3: CASRDDRVSAYGYTF; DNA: TGTGCCAGCAGAGACGACAGGGTATCGGCCTATGGCTACACCTTC
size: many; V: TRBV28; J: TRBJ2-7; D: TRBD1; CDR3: CASIPPGQYHLQYF; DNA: TGTGCCAGCATCCCGCCGGGACAGTATCACTTGCAGTACTTC
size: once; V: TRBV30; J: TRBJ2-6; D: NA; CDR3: CAGGGDSGANVLTF; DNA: TGTGCCGGAGGGGGCGACTCTGGGGCCAACGTCCTGACTTTC
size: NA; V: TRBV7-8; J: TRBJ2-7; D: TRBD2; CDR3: CASSSREGTEQYF; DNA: TGTGCCAGCAGCTCCAGGGAGGGAACCGAGCAGTACTTC
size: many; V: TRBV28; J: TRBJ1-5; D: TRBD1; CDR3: CASSPVGQGYQPQHF; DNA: TGTGCCAGCAGCCCCGTGGGACAGGGCTATCAGCCCCAGCATTTT
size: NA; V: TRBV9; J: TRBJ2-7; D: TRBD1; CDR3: CASSVVDRTDEQYF; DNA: TGTGCCAGCAGCGTAGTGGACAGGACCGACGAGCAGTACTTC
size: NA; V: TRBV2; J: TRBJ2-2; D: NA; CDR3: CASSEALRTGELFF; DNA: TGTGCCAGCAGTGAAGCGCTTAGGACCGGGGAGCTGTTTTTT
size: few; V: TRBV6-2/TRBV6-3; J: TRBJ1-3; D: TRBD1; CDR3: CASRTGRAGNTIYF; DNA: TGTGCCAGCAGGACAGGGAGAGCTGGAAACACCATATATTTT
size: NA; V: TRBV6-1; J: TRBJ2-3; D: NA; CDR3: CASSEGGRGATDTQYF; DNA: TGTGCCAGCAGTGAAGGAGGTCGCGGGGCCACAGATACGCAGTATTTT
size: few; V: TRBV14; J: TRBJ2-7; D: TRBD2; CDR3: CASSRNPGLAGRYEQYF; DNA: TGTGCCAGCAGCCGTAACCCTGGACTAGCGGGGCGATACGAGCAGTACTTC
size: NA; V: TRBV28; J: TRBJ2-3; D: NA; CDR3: CASSPTLWSDTQYF; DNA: TGTGCCAGCAGTCCCACCCTTTGGTCCGATACGCAGTATTTT
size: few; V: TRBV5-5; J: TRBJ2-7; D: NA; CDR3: CASSSGPAEQYF; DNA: TGTGCCAGCAGCTCCGGACCCGCCGAGCAGTACTTC
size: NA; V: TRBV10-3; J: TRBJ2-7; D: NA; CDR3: CAISGIGNSYEQYF; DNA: TGTGCCATCAGTGGTATAGGAAACTCCTACGAGCAGTACTTC
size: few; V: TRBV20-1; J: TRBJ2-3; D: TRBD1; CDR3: CSAEGDRVLDTQYF; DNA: TGCAGTGCTGAAGGAGACAGGGTCTTAGATACGCAGTATTTT
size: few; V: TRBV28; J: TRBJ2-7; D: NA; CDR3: CASSLGGFSYEQYF; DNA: TGTGCCAGCAGTTTAGGAGGGTTCTCCTACGAGCAGTACTTC
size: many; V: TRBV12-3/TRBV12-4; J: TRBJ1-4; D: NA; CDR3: CASRENTRGGGEKLFF; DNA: TGTGCCAGCAGGGAAAATACGCGGGGAGGAGGAGAAAAACTGTTTTTT
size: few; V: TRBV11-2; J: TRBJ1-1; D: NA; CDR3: CASSSDRRTEAFF; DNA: TGTGCCAGCAGCTCGGACCGTCGGACTGAAGCTTTCTTT
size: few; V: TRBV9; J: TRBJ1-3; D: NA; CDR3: CASSVGNREVTAIYF; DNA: TGTGCCAGCAGCGTAGGGAACAGGGAGGTAACGGCCATATATTTT
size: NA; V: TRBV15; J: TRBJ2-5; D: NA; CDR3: CATSSPRQAPFRETKAQYF; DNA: TGTGCCACCAGCAGTCCTAGGCAAGCTCCTTTCAGGGAGACGAAGGCCCAGTACTTC
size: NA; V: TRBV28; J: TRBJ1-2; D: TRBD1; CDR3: CASSQVNRGDYGYTF; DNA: TGCGCCAGCAGCCAAGTGAACAGGGGGGACTATGGCTACACCTTC
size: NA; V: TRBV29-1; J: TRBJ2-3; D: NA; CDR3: CSAKPGTDTQYF; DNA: TGCAGCGCCAAACCCGGCACAGATACGCAGTATTTT
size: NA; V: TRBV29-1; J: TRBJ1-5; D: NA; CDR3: CSVGEWDSNQPQHF; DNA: TGCAGCGTTGGGGAATGGGACAGCAATCAGCCCCAGCATTTT
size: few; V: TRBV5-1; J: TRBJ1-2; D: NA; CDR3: CASSYRRYYGYTF; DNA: TGCGCCAGCAGCTATAGACGGTACTATGGCTACACCTTC
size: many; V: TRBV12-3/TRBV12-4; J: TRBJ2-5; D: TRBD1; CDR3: CASSRTGGALETQYF; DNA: TGTGCCAGCAGTAGGACAGGGGGAGCCTTGGAGACCCAGTACTTC
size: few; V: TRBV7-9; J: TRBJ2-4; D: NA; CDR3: CASSLGQNIAKNIQYF; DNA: TGTGCCAGCAGCTTAGGTCAGAACATAGCCAAAAACATTCAGTACTTC
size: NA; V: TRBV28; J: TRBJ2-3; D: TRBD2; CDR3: CASSPPGLAGDTQYF; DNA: TGTGCCAGCAGCCCCCCGGGACTAGCAGGAGATACGCAGTACTTT
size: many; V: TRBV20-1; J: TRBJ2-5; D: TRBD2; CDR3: CSARMLAGVRETQYF; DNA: TGCAGTGCTAGAATGCTAGCGGGAGTCCGGGAGACCCAGTACTTC
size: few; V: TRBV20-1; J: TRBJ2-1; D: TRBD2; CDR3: CSARDGEPGGNEQFF; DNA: TGCAGTGCTAGAGATGGGGAGCCGGGGGGGAATGAGCAGTTCTTC
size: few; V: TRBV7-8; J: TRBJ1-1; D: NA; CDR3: CATDPGGWNTEAFF; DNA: TGTGCCACCGACCCCGGAGGCTGGAACACTGAAGCTTTCTTT
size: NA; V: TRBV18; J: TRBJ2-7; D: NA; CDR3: CASSPQGRFSYEQYF; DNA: TGTGCCAGCTCACCCCAGGGTAGATTCTCCTACGAGCAGTACTTC
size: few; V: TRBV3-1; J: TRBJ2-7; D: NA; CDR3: CASSPLGKENSYEQYF; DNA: TGTGCCAGCAGCCCCTTGGGAAAAGAGAACTCCTACGAGCAGTACTTC
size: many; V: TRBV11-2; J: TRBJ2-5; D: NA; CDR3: CASSFRTDIQETQYF; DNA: TGTGCCAGCAGCTTTAGGACAGACATACAAGAGACCCAGTACTTC
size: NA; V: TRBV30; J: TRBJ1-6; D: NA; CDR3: CAWRPGLSSYNSPLHF; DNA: TGTGCCTGGAGACCTGGATTGAGCTCCTATAATTCACCCCTCCACTTT
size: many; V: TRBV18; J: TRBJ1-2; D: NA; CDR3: CASSPRQTYGYTF; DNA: TGTGCCAGCTCACCGCGACAGACCTATGGCTACACCTTC
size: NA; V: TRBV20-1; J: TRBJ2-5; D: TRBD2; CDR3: CGAKPGTSGMQETQYF; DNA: TGCGGTGCTAAACCCGGGACTAGCGGGATGCAAGAGACCCAGTACTTC
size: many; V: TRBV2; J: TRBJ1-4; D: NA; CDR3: CASSAGTNEKLFF; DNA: TGTGCCAGCAGTGCAGGGACCAATGAAAAACTGTTTTTT
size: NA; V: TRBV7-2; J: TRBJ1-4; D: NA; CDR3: CASSSSRAGEKLFF; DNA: TGTGCCAGCAGCTCTAGTAGGGCCGGGGAAAAACTGTTTTTT
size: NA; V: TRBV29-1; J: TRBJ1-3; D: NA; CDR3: CSVDGHELVSGNTIYF; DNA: TGCAGCGTTGACGGGCATGAGCTGGTTTCTGGAAACACCATATATTTT
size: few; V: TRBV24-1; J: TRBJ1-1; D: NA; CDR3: CATSDPPPNTEAFF; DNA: TGTGCCACCAGTGACCCCCCCCCGAACACTGAAGCTTTCTTT
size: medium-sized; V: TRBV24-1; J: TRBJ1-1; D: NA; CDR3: CATSDQDTEAFF; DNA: TGTGCCACCAGTGATCAGGACACTGAAGCTTTCTTT
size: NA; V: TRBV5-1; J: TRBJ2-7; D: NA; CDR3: CASSLGTSGFSEQYF; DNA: TGCGCCAGCAGCTTAGGGACTTCGGGTTTCAGCGAGCAGTACTTC
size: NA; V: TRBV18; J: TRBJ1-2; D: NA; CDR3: CASSPFTGDINYGYTF; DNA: TGTGCCAGCTCACCATTTACAGGAGATATTAACTATGGCTACACCTTC
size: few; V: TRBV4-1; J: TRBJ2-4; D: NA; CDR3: CASSLTYQSAKNIQYF; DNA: TGTGCCAGCAGCCTAACTTACCAGTCGGCCAAAAACATTCAGTACTTC
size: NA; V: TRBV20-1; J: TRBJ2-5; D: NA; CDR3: CSARDRGWKETQYF; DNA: TGCAGTGCTAGAGACAGGGGTTGGAAGGAGACCCAGTACTTC
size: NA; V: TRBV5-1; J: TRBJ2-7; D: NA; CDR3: CASSLQSLRDEQYF; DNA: TGCGCCAGCAGCTTGCAGAGCCTACGTGATGAGCAGTACTTC
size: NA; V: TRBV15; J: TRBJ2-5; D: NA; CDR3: CATSREHRETQYF; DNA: TGTGCCACCAGCAGAGAGCACCGGGAGACCCAGTACTTC
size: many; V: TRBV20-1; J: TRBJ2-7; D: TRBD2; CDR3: CSARGAGDHYEQYF; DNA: TGCAGTGCTAGAGGGGCGGGGGACCACTACGAGCAGTACTTC
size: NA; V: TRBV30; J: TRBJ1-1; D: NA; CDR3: CAWPSGSEAFF; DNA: TGTGCCTGGCCTTCCGGTTCTGAAGCTTTCTTT
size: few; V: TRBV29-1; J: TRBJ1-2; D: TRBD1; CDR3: CSVARDRDPTSGYTF; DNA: TGCAGCGTTGCCAGGGACAGGGATCCTACTAGTGGCTACACCTTC